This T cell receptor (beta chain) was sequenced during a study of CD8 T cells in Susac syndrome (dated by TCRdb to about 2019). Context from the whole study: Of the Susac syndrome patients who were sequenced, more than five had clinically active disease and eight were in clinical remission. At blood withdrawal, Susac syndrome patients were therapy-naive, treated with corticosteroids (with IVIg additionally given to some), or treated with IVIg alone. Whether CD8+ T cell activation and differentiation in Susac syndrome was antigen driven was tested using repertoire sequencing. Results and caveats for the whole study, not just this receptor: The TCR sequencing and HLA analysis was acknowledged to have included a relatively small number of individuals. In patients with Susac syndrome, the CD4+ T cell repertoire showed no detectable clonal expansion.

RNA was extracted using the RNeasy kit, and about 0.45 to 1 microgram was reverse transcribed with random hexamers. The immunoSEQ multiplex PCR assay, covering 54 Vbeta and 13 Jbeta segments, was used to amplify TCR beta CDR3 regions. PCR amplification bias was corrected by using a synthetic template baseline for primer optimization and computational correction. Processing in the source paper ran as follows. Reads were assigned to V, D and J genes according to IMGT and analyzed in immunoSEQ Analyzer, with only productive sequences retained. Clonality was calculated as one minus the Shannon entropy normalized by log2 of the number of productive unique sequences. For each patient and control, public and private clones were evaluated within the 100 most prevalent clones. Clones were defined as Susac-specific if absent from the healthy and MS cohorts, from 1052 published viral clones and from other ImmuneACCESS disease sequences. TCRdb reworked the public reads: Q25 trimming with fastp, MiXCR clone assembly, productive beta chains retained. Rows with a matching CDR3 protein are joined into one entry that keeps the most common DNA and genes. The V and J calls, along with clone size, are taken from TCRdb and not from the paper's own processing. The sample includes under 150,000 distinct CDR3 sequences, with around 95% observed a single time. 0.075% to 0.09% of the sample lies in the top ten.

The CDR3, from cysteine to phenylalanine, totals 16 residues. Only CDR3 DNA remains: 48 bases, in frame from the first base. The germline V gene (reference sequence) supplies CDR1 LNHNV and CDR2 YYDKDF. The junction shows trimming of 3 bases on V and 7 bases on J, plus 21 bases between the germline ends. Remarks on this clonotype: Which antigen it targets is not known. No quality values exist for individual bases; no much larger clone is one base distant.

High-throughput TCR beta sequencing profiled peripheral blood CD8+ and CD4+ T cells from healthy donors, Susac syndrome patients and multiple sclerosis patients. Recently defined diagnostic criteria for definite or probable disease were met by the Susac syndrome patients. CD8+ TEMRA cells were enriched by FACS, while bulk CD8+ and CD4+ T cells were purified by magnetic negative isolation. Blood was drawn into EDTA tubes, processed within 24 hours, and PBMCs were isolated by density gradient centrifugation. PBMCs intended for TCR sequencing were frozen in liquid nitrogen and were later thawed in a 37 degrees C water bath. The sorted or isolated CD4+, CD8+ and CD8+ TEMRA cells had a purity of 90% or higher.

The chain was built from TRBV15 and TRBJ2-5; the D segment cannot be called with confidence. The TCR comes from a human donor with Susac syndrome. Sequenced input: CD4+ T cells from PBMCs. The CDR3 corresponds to CATSSPGRHKPGTQYF. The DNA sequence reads TGTGCCACCAGCAGCCCTGGACGCCATAAACCGGGGACCCAGTACTTC.